This paragraph reports one T cell receptor (beta chain). This entry belongs to a study of T cell responses to AZD1222 COVID-19 vaccine. V was trimmed by 2 bases and J by 4 bases, leaving 8 bases between them. From germline, CDR1 is WNHNN and CDR2 SYGVQD (reference sequence). The CDR3 extends over 13 amino acids. Some clones are missing from TCRdb's copy, which holds only in-frame ones; the method was immunoSEQ multiplex PCR. This sample yields roughly 150,000 clones, of which approximately 85% are seen a single time; around 7.8% belongs to the top ten. The sample in question was peripheral blood, obtained on day 0 of AZD1222 vaccination. This receptor was obtained from an adult in good health. The chain uses TRBV10-1 and TRBJ1-2, with a tentative D call TRBD1 (6 bases). CDR3 sequence: CASSETGSYGYTF. CDR3 in DNA: TGCGCCAGCAGTGAGACAGGGAGCTATGGCTACACCTTC.